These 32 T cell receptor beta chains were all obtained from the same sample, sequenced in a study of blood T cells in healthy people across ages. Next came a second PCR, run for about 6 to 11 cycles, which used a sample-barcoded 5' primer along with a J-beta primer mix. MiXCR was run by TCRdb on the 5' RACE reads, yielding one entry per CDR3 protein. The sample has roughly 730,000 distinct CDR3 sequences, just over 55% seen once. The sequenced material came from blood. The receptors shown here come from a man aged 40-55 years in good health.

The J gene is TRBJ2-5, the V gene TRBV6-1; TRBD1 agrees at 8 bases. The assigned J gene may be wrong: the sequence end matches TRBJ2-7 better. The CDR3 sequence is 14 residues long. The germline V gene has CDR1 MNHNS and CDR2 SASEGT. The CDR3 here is CASSGYRGSHEQYF. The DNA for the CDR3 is TGTGCCAGCAGCGGATACAGGGGGTCCCACGAGCAGTACTTC.

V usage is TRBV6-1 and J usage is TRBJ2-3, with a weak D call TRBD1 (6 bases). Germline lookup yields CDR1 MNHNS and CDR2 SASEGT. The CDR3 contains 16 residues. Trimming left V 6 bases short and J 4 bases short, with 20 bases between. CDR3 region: CASRILGASAADTQYF. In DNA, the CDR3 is TGTGCCAGCAGGATACTGGGGGCTAGTGCAGCAGATACGCAGTATTTT.

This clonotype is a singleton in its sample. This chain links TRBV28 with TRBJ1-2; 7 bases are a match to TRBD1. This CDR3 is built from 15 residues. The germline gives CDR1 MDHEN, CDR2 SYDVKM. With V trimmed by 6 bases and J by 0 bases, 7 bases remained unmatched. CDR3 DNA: TGTGCCAGCAGCCTACAGGGGCCCGCTAACTATGGCTACACCTTC. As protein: CASSLQGPANYGYTF.

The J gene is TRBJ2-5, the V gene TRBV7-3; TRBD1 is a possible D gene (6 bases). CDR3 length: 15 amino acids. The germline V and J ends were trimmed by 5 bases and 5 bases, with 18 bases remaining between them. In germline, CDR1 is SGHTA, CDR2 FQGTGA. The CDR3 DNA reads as TGTGCCAGCAGCAGCACGGGACACGGAGTGGAGACCCAGTACTTC. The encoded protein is CASSSTGHGVETQYF.

The CDR3 region is CASSDVKDRSYEQYF. CDR3 coding DNA: TGTGCCAGCAGTGATGTAAAGGACAGAAGCTACGAGCAGTACTTC. The chain couples TRBV6-4 to TRBJ2-7; D is possibly TRBD1 (6 bases). V was pared by 3 bases and J by 3 bases, with 15 bases between. This CDR3 region has 15 residues. In germline, CDR1 is MRHNA, CDR2 SNTAGT.

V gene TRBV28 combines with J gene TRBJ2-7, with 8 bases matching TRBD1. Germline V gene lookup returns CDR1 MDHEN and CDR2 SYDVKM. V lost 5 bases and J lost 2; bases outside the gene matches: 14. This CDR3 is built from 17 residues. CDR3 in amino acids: CASSRPRAGGATYEQYF. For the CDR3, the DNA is TGTGCCAGCAGTAGACCCCGGGCAGGGGGCGCGACCTACGAGCAGTACTTC.

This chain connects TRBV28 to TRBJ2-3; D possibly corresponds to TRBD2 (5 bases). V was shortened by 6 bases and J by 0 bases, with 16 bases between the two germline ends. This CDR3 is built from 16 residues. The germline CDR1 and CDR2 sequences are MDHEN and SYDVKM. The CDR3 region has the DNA TGTGCCAGCAGCTCCCCTGCGGGCCCTAGCACAGATACGCAGTATTTT. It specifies CASSSPAGPSTDTQYF.

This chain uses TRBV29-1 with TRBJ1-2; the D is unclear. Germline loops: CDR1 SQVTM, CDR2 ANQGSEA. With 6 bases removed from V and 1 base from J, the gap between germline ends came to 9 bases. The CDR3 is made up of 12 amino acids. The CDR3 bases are TGCAGCGTCGGTTACAGTAACTATGGCTACACCTTC. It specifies CSVGYSNYGYTF.

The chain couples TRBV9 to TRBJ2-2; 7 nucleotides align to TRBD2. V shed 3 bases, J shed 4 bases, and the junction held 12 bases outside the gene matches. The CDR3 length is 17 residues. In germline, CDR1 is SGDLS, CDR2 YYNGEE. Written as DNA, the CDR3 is TGTGCCAGCAGCGCATGGGGGGGTCGATCGAGCACCGGGGAGCTGTTTTTT. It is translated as CASSAWGGRSSTGELFF.

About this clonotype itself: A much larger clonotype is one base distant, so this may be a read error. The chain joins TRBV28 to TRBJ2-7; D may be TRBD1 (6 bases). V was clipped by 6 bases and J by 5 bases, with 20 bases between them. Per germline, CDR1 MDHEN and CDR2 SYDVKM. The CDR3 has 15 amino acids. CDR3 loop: CASSSLTGFGHEQYF. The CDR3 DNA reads TGTGCCAGCAGCTCCCTCACAGGGTTCGGCCACGAGCAGTACTTC.

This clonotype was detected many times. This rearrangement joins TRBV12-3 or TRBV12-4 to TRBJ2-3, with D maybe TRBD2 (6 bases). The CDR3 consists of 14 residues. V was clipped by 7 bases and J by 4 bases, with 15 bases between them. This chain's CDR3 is CASKNRDFPDTQYF. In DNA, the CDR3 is TGTGCCAGCAAAAATAGGGACTTTCCAGATACGCAGTATTTT.

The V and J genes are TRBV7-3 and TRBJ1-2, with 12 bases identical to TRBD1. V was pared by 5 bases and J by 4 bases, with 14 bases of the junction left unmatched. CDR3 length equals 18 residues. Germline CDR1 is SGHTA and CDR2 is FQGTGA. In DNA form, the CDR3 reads TGTGCCAGCAGCCCGACGCCGGGACAGGGGGCTTACCCCTATGGCTACACCTTC. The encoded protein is CASSPTPGQGAYPYGYTF.

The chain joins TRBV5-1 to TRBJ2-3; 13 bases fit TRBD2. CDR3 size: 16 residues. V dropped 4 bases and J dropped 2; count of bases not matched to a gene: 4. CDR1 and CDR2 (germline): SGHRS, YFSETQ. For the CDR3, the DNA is TGCGCCAGCAGCGATGGGACTAGCGGGACCACAGATACGCAGTATTTT. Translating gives CASSDGTSGTTDTQYF.

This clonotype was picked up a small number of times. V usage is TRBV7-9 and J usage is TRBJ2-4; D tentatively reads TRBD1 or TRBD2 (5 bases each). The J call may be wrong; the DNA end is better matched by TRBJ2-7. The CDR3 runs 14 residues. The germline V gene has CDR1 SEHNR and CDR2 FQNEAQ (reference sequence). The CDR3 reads CASSLRQTNNEQYF. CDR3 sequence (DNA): TGTGCCAGCAGCCTACGACAGACTAACAACGAGCAGTACTTC.

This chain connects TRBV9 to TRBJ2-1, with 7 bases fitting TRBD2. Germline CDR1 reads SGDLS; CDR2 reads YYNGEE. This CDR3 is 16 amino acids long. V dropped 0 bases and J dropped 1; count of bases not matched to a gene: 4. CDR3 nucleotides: TGTGCCAGCAGCGTAGCTGCGGGGGTTTCCTACAATGAGCAGTTCTTC. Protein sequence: CASSVAAGVSYNEQFF.

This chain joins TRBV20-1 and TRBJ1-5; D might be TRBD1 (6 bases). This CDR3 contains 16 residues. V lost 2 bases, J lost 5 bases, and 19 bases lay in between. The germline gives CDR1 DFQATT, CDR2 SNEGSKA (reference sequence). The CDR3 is CSARKIGAGDHQPQHF. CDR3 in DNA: TGCAGTGCTAGAAAGATCGGAGCAGGGGACCATCAGCCCCAGCATTTT.

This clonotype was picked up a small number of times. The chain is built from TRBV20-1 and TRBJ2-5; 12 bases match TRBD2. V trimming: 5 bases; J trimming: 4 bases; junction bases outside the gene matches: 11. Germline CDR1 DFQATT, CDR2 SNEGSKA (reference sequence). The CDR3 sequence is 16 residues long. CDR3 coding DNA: TGCAGTGCTCCAGCGACTAGCGGGAGTACGGGAGAGACCCAGTACTTC. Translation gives CSAPATSGSTGETQYF.

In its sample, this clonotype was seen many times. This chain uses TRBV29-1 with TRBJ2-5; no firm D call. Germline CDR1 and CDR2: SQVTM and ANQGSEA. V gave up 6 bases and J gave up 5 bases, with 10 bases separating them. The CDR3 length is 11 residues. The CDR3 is CSVSSRETQYF. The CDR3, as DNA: TGCAGCGTGTCAAGTCGGGAGACCCAGTACTTC.

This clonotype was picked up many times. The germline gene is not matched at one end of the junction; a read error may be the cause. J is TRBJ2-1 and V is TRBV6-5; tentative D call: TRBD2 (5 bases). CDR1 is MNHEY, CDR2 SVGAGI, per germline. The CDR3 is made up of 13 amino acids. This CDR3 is CASSDSGADEQFF. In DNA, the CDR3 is TGTGCCAGCAGTGACTCTGGAGCGGATGAGCAGTTCTTC.

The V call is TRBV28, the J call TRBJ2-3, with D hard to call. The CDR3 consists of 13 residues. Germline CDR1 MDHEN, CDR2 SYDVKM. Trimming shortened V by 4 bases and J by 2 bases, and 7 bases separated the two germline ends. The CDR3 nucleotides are TGTGCCAGCAGTTGTGTGTACACAGATACGCAGTATTTT. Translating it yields CASSCVYTDTQYF.

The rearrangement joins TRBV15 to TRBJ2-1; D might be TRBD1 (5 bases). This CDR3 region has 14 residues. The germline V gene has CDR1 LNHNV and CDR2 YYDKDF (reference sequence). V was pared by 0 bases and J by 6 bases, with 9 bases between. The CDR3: CATSRDQGPNEQFF. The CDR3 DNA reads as TGTGCCACCAGCAGAGATCAGGGCCCCAATGAGCAGTTCTTC.

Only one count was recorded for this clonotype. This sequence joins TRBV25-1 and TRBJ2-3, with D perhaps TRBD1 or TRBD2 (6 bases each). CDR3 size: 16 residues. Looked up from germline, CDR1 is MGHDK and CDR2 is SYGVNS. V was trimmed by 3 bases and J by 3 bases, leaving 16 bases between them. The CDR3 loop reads CASSEAPTGATDTQYF. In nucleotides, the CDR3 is TGTGCCAGCAGTGAGGCCCCCACGGGGGCTACAGATACGCAGTATTTT.

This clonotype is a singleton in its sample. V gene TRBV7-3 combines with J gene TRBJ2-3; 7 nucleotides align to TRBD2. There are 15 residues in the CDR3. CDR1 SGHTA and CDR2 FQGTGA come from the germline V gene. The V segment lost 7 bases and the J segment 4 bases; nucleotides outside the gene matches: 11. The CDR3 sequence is CASNQSPSGADTQYF. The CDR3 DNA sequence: TGTGCCAGCAATCAAAGCCCCAGCGGGGCAGATACGCAGTATTTT. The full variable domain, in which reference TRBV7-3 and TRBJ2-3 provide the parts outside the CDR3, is GAGVSQTPSNKVTEKGKYVELRCDPISGHTALYWYRQSLGQGPEFLIYFQGTGAADDSGLPNDRFFAVRPEGSVSTLKIQRTERGDSAVYLCASNQSPSGADTQYFGPGTRLTVL.

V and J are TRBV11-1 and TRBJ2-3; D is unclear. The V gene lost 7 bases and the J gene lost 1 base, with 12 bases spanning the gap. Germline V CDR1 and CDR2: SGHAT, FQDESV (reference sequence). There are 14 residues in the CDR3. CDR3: CASTSLEGTDTQYF. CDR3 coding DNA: TGTGCCAGCACCTCCCTAGAGGGCACAGATACGCAGTATTTT.

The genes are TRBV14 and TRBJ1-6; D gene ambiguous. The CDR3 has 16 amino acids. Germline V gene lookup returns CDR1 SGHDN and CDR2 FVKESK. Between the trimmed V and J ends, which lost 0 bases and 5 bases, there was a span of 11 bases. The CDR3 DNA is TGTGCCAGCAGCCAAGATGGCTCATCAAATAATTCACCCCTCCACTTT. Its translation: CASSQDGSSNNSPLHF.

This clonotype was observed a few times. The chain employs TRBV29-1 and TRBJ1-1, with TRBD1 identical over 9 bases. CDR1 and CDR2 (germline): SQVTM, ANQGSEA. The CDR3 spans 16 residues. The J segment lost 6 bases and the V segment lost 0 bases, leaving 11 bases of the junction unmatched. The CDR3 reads CSVEDFATGGVPEAFF. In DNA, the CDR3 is TGCAGCGTTGAAGACTTTGCGACAGGGGGGGTCCCTGAAGCTTTCTTT.

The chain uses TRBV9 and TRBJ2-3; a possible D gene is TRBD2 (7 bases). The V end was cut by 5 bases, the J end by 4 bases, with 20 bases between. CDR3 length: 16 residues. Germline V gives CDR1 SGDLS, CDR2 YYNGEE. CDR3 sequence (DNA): TGTGCCAGCAGGCGAGGAGGGGGGGACCGACCAGATACGCAGTATTTT. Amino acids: CASRRGGGDRPDTQYF.

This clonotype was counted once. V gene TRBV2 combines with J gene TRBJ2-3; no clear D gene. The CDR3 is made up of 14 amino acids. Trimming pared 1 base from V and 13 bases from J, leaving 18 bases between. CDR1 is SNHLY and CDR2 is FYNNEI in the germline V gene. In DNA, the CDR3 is TGTGCCAGCAGTGAAGAGGAGCACGGCCACAGAGAGTATTTT. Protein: CASSEEEHGHREYF. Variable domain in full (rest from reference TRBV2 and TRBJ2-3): EPEVTQTPSHQVTQMGQEVILRCVPISNHLYFYWYRQILGQKVEFLVSFYNNEISEKSEIFDDQFSVERPDGSNFTLKIRSTKLEDSAMYFCASSEEEHGHREYFGPGTRLTVL.

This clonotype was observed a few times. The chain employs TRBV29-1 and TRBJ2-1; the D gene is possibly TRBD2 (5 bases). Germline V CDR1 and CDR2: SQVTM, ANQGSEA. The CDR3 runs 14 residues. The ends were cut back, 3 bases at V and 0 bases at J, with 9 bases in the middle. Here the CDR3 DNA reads TGCAGCGTTGATCCAGACTACTCCTACAATGAGCAGTTCTTC. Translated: CSVDPDYSYNEQFF.

DNA for the CDR3: TGTGCCAGCAGTGAAGTACCGAGGACCCAGTACTTC. Translated, it gives CASSEVPRTQYF. This chain uses TRBV12-3 or TRBV12-4 with TRBJ2-5; no definite D call. V gave up 5 bases and J gave up 7 bases, with 11 bases separating them. The CDR3 covers 12 residues.

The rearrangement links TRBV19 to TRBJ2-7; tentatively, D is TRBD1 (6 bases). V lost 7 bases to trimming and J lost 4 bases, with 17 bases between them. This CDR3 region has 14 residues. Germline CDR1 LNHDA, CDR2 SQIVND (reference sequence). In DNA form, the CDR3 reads TGTGCCAGTAAGACCGGGGCAGGGGAATACGAGCAGTACTTC. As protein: CASKTGAGEYEQYF.

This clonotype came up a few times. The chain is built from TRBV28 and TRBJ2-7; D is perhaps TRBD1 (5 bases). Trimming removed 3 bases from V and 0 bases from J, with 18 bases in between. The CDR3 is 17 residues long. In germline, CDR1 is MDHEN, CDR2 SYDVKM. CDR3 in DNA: TGTGCCAGCAGTTTCGATCCGTCCTCGCAGGGCTCCTACGAGCAGTACTTC. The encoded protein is CASSFDPSSQGSYEQYF.